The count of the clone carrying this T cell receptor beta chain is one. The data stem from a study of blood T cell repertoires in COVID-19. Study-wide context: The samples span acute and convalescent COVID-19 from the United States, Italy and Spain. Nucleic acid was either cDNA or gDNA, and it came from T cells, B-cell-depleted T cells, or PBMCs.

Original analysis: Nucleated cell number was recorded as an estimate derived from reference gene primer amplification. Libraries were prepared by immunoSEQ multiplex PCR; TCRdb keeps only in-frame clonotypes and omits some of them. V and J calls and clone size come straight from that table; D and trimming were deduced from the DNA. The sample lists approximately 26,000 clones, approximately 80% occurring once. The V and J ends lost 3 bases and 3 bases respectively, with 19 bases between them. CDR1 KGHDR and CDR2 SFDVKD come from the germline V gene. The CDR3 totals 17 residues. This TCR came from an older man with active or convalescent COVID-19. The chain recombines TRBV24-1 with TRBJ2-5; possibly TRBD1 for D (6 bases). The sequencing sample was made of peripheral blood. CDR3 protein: CATSDAYRVGPEETQYF. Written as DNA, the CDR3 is TGTGCCACCAGTGATGCTTACAGGGTCGGCCCGGAAGAGACCCAGTACTTC.